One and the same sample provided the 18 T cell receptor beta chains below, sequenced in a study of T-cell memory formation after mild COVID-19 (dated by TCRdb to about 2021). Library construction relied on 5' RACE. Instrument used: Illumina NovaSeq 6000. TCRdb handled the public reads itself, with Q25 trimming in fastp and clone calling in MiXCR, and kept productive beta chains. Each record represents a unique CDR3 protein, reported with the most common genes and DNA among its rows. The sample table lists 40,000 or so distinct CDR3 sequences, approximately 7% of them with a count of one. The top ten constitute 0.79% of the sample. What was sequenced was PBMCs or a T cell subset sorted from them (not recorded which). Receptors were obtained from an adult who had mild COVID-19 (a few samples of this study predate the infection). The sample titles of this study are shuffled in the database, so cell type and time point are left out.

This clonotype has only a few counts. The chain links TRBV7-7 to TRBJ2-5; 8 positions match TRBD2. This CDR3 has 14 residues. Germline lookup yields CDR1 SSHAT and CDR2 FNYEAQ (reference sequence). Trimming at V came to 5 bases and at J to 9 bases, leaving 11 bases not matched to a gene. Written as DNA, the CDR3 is TGTGCCAGCAGCCCACGGACCGGCGGGGGGTCCCAGTACTTC. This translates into CASSPRTGGGSQYF.

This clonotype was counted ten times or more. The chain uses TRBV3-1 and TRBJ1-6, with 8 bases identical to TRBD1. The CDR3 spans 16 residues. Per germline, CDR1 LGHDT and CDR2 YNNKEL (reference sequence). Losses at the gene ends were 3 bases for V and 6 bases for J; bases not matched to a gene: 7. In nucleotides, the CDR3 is TGTGCCAGCAGCCACGCGCTCACAGGGGGTAATTCACCCCTCCACTTT. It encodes CASSHALTGGNSPLHF.

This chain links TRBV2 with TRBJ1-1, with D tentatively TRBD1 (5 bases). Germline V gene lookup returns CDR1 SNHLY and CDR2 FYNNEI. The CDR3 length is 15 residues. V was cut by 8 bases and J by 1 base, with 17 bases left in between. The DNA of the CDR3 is TGTGCCAGCTTACCAGGGTCTTGGCGGAACACTGAAGCTTTCTTT. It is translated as CASLPGSWRNTEAFF.

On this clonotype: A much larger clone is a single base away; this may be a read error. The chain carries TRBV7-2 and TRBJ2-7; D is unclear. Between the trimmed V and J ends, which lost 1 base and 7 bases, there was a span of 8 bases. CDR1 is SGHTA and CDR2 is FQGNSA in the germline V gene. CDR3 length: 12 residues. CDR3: CASSLEVAEQYF. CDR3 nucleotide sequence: TGTGCCAGCAGCTTAGAGGTGGCAGAGCAGTACTTC.

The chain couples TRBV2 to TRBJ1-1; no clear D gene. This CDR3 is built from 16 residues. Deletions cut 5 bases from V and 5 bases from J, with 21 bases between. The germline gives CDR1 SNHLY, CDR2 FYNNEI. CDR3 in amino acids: CASSPPGGRPGTEAFF. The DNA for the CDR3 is TGTGCCAGCAGTCCACCGGGAGGAAGGCCGGGGACTGAAGCTTTCTTT. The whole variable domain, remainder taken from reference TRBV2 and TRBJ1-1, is EPEVTQTPSHQVTQMGQEVILRCVPISNHLYFYWYRQILGQKVEFLVSFYNNEISEKSEIFDDQFSVERPDGSNFTLKIRSTKLEDSAMYFCASSPPGGRPGTEAFFGQGTRLTVV.

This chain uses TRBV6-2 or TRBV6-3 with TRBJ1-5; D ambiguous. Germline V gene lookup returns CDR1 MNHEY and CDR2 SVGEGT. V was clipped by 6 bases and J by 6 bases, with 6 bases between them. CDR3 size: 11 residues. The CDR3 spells CASSSAQPQHF. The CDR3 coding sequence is TGTGCCAGCAGCTCGGCTCAGCCCCAGCATTTT.

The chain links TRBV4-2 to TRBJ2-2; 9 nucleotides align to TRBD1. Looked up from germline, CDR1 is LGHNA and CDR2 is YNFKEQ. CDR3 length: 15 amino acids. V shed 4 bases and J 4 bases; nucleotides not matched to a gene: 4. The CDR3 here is CASSLPGQGTGELFF. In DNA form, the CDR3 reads TGTGCCAGCAGCCTTCCGGGACAGGGCACCGGGGAGCTGTTTTTT.

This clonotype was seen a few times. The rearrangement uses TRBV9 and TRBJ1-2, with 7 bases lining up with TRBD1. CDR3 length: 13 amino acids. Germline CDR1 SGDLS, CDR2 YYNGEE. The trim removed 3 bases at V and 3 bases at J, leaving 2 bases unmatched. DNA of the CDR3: TGTGCCAGCAGCGCCGACAGGGACTATGGCTACACCTTC. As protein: CASSADRDYGYTF.

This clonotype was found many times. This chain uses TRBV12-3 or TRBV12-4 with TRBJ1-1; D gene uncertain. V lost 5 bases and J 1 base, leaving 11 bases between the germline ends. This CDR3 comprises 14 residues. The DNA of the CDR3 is TGTGCCAGCAGTCTTCGGGGTAAGAACACTGAAGCTTTCTTT. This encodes CASSLRGKNTEAFF.

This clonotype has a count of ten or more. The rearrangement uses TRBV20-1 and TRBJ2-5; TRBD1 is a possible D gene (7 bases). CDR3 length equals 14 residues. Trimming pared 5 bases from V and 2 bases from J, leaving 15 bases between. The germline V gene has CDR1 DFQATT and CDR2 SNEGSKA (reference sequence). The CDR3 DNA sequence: TGCAGTGCTCGACAGGGTCGGGGGCAAGAGACCCAGTACTTC. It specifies CSARQGRGQETQYF.

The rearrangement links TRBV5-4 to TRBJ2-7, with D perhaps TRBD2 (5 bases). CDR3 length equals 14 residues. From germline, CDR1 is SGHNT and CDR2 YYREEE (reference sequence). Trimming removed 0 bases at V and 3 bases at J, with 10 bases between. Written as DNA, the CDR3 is TGTGCCAGCAGCTTGGACCGGGGATTCTACGAGCAGTACTTC. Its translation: CASSLDRGFYEQYF.

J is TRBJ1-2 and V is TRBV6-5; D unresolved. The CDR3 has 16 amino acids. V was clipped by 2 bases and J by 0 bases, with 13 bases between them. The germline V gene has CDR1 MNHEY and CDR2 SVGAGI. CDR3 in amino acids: CASSYGPSGANYGYTF. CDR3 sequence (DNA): TGTGCCAGCAGTTACGGACCCTCAGGAGCTAACTATGGCTACACCTTC.

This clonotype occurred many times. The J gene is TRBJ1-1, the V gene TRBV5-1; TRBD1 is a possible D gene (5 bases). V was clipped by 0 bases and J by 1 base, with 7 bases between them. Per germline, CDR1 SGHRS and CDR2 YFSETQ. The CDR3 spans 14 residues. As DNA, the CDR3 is TGCGCCAGCAGCTTGGTGGGGGGGAACACTGAAGCTTTCTTT. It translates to CASSLVGGNTEAFF.

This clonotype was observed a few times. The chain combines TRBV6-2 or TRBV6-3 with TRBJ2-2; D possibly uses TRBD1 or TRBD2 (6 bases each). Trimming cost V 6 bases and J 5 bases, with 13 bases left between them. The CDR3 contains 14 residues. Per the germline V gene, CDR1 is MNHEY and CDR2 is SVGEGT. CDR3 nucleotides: TGTGCCAGCAGGGGGGCGACTAGTACCGGGGAGCTGTTTTTT. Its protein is CASRGATSTGELFF.

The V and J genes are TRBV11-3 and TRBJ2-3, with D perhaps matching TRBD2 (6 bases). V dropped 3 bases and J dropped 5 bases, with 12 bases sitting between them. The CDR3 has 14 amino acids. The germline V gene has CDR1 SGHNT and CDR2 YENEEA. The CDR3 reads CASSFVGSVDTQYF. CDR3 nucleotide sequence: TGTGCCAGCAGCTTCGTCGGGAGTGTAGATACGCAGTATTTT.

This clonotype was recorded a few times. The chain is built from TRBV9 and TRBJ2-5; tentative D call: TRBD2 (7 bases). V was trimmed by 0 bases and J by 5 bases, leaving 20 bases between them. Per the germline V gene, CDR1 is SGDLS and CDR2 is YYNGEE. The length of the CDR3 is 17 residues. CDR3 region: CASSVARGGVEGETQYF. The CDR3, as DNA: TGTGCCAGCAGCGTAGCGCGCGGGGGCGTGGAGGGGGAGACCCAGTACTTC.

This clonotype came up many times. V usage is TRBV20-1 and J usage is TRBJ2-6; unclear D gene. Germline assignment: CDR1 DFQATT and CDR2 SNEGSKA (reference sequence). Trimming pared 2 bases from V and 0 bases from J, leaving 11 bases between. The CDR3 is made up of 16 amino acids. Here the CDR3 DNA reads TGCAGTGCTAGACCAAGCGTAAACTCTGGGGCCAACGTCCTGACTTTC. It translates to CSARPSVNSGANVLTF.

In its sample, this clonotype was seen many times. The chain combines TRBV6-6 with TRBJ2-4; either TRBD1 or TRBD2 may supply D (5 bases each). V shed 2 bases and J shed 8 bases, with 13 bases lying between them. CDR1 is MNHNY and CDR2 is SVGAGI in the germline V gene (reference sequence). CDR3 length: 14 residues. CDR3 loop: CASSYQRQRDIQYF. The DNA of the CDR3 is TGTGCCAGCAGTTACCAACGACAGAGGGACATTCAGTACTTC.